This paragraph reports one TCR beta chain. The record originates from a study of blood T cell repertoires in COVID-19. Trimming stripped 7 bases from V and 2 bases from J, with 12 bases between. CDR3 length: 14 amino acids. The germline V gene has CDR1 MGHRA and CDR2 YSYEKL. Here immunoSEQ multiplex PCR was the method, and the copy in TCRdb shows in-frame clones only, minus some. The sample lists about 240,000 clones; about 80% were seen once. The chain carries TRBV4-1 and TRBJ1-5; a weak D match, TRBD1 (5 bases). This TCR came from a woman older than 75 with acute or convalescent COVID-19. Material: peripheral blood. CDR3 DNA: TGCGCCAGCAACCCCCAGGGCGGCAATCAGCCCCAGCATTTT. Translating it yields CASNPQGGNQPQHF.